Each of the 21 T cell receptor beta chains below was sequenced from the same sample in a study of beta chain features in type 1 diabetes. Study-level points and caveats: When Type 1 diabetes patients were examined, their TCRB CDR3s proved moderately but significantly shorter in all four CD4+ subsets.

No antigen is known for these receptors. Since all of the isolated RNA was reverse transcribed, expressed TCRB transcripts were what got sequenced. Sequencing was performed with immunoSEQ multiplex PCR; in TCRdb, only in-frame clones are kept and a portion is missing. The data show roughly 340,000 clones, roughly 13% seen once. Sequencing was done on a sample of naive CD4+ T cells from blood. The origin of the receptors is a woman between 18 and 29 years old with type 1 diabetes.

This clone was detected only a few times. This chain connects TRBV18 to TRBJ1-4, with a possible D match to TRBD1 (5 bases). The V end was cut by 3 bases, the J end by 8 bases, with 13 bases between. CDR1 and CDR2 from the germline V gene are KGHSH and LQKENI. The CDR3 length is 14 residues. CDR3 loop: CASSPVRVKEKLFF. CDR3 DNA sequence: TGTGCCAGCTCACCGGTCAGGGTTAAAGAAAAACTGTTTTTT.

The chain is built from TRBV5-4 and TRBJ1-1; D perhaps matches TRBD1 (5 bases). This CDR3 spans 16 amino acids. Trimming left V 0 bases short and J 0 bases short, with 12 bases between. The V gene's germline CDR1 is SGHNT and CDR2 YYREEE (reference sequence). The CDR3: CASSLGGSLMNTEAFF. As DNA, the CDR3 is TGTGCCAGCAGCTTGGGGGGCAGCCTAATGAACACTGAAGCTTTCTTT. Full variable domain (remainder filled in from reference TRBV5-4 and TRBJ1-1): ETGVTQSPTHLIKTRGQQVTLRCSSQSGHNTVSWYQQALGQGPQFIFQYYREEENGRGNFPPRFSGLQFPNYSSELNVNALELDDSALYLCASSLGGSLMNTEAFFGQGTRLTVV.

The sample holds one count of this clone. The genes are TRBV25-1 and TRBJ1-1; TRBD1 agrees at 7 bases. V was pared by 5 bases and J by 1 base, with 7 bases of the junction left unmatched. This CDR3 region has 15 residues. In germline, CDR1 is MGHDK, CDR2 SYGVNS. Written as DNA, the CDR3 is TGTGCCAGCAGTCCTCCGGGACAGCCGAACACTGAAGCTTTCTTT. It codes for CASSPPGQPNTEAFF.

This clone has ten or more counts. The chain employs TRBV19 and TRBJ2-1; TRBD2 agrees at 11 bases. Per germline, CDR1 LNHDA and CDR2 SQIVND (reference sequence). With V trimmed by 3 bases and J by 8 bases, 3 bases remained unmatched. The CDR3 extends over 14 amino acids. The CDR3 loop is CASSMTSGDHEQFF. For the CDR3, the DNA is TGTGCCAGTAGTATGACTAGCGGGGACCATGAGCAGTTCTTC. The whole variable domain, filled in from reference TRBV19 and TRBJ2-1, reads DGGITQSPKYLFRKEGQNVTLSCEQNLNHDAMYWYRQDPGQGLRLIYYSQIVNDFQKGDIAEGYSVSREKKESFPLTVTSAQKNPTAFYLCASSMTSGDHEQFFGPGTRLTVL.

In this sample, this clone turned up a few times. The rearrangement links TRBV7-2 to TRBJ1-1; D ambiguous. CDR3 size: 14 residues. The germline V gene has CDR1 SGHTA and CDR2 FQGNSA. Trimming stripped 2 bases from V and 5 bases from J, with 12 bases between. The CDR3: CASSLSTIGTEAFF. CDR3 nucleotide sequence: TGTGCCAGCAGCTTAAGTACCATCGGGACTGAAGCTTTCTTT.

The rearrangement joins TRBV9 to TRBJ1-1, with D hard to call. This CDR3 is built from 12 residues. The V end lost 4 bases, the J end lost 5 bases, and 9 bases lay between the germline ends. From germline, CDR1 is SGDLS and CDR2 YYNGEE. CDR3 DNA sequence: TGTGCCAGCAGCCACACCGGGACTGAAGCTTTCTTT. Its protein is CASSHTGTEAFF.

There are a few counts of this clone. This chain connects TRBV30 to TRBJ2-5; 8 nucleotides align to TRBD1. The DNA matches TRBJ2-7 better at its end, which makes the J call doubtful. The CDR3 runs 13 residues. In germline, CDR1 is GTSNPN, CDR2 SVGIG (reference sequence). The CDR3 sequence: CAWKTGEPYEQYF. The DNA for the CDR3 is TGTGCCTGGAAGACAGGGGAACCCTACGAGCAGTACTTC.

The chain couples TRBV7-9 to TRBJ2-5; 9 bases are a match to TRBD2. CDR1 is SEHNR and CDR2 is FQNEAQ in the germline V gene (reference sequence). The CDR3 contains 16 residues. Germline trimming cut 1 base from V and 5 bases from J; bases unmatched to any gene: 8. The CDR3 is CASSLGAGGREETQYF. CDR3 nucleotides: TGTGCCAGCAGCTTAGGAGCGGGAGGCAGGGAGGAGACCCAGTACTTC.

This clone was seen a few times. V and J are TRBV18 and TRBJ2-3; possible D gene TRBD1, 6 bases. CDR3 size: 17 residues. The germline V and J ends were trimmed by 3 bases and 6 bases, with 22 bases remaining between them. Germline CDR1 and CDR2: KGHSH and LQKENI. CDR3 nucleotide sequence: TGTGCCAGCTCACCCTCCCGTGGACAGTCCACCGGGGATACGCAGTATTTT. This gives the protein CASSPSRGQSTGDTQYF. Combining the CDR3 with reference TRBV18 and TRBJ2-3 gives the whole variable domain NAGVMQNPRHLVRRRGQEARLRCSPMKGHSHVYWYRQLPEEGLKFMVYLQKENIIDESGMPKERFSAEFPKEGPSILRIQQVVRGDSAAYFCASSPSRGQSTGDTQYFGPGTRLTVL.

The rearrangement joins TRBV10-2 to TRBJ1-2; 9 positions agree with TRBD1. V lost 6 bases and J lost 7; bases outside the gene matches: 6. CDR1 is WSHSY, CDR2 SAAADI, per germline. CDR3 length: 13 residues. CDR3 in DNA: TGCGCCAGCAGCCCCGGGACAGGGATTGGCTACACCTTC. Translated, it gives CASSPGTGIGYTF.

The table lists this clone with a few counts. The chain recombines TRBV5-6 with TRBJ1-1; tentative D call: TRBD1 (5 bases). This CDR3 comprises 14 residues. Germline CDR1 and CDR2: SGHDT and YYEEEE. Trimming removed 0 bases from V and 4 bases from J, with 10 bases in between. Here the CDR3 DNA reads TGTGCCAGCAGCTTGGTATGGGGGGGCACTGAAGCTTTCTTT. Protein sequence: CASSLVWGGTEAFF.

This clone was seen a few times. The gene calls are TRBV27 and TRBJ2-7; the D gene is possibly TRBD1 (6 bases). This CDR3 has 15 amino acids. V shed 5 bases and J shed 6 bases, with 20 bases lying between them. The germline V gene encodes CDR1 MNHEY and CDR2 SMNVEV (reference sequence). CDR3 in DNA: TGTGCCAGCAGTGCAAACCTAAGACAGGTTACCGAGCAGTACTTC. Translated, it gives CASSANLRQVTEQYF.

The chain joins TRBV18 to TRBJ2-7; 8 bases fit TRBD1. The CDR3 consists of 14 residues. Germline V gene data show CDR1 as KGHSH and CDR2 as LQKENI. Trimming cost V 3 bases and J 4 bases; bases outside gene matches: 5. CDR3 sequence: CASSPTGGRYEQYV. DNA for the CDR3: TGTGCCAGCTCACCTACAGGGGGGAGGTACGAGCAGTACGTC.

This sequence joins TRBV7-9 and TRBJ1-4; D ambiguous. Trimming took off 5 bases at V and 7 bases at J, with 17 bases between the two ends. The CDR3 consists of 15 residues. CDR1 SEHNR and CDR2 FQNEAQ come from the germline V gene (reference sequence). The CDR3 is CASSPAQFLGEKLFF. CDR3 nucleotide sequence: TGTGCCAGCAGCCCTGCACAATTCCTTGGTGAAAAACTGTTTTTT. The variable domain in full, with the rest retrieved from reference TRBV7-9 and TRBJ1-4, is DTGVSQNPRHKITKRGQNVTFRCDPISEHNRLYWYRQTLGQGPEFLTYFQNEAQLEKSRLLSDRFSAERPKGSFSTLEIQRTEQGDSAMYLCASSPAQFLGEKLFFGSGTQLSVL.

Details on this clone: Other DNA sequences of this sample code for an identical CDR3. V is TRBV7-9 and J is TRBJ1-5; weak D call: TRBD1 (5 bases). V was clipped by 3 bases and J by 1 base, with 7 bases between them. The CDR3 has 14 residues. The germline V gene has CDR1 SEHNR and CDR2 FQNEAQ (reference sequence). The CDR3 DNA reads as TGTGCCAGCAGCTTGGACACCAGCAATCAGCCCCAGCATTTT. It encodes CASSLDTSNQPQHF.

This clone was observed a few times. CDR3 DNA sequence: TGCAGCGCGACCAGGAGGGTAGATACGCAGTATTTT. Its protein is CSATRRVDTQYF. The chain couples TRBV29-1 to TRBJ2-3, with D perhaps matching TRBD2 (6 bases). Germline CDR1 and CDR2: SQVTM and ANQGSEA. The V end was cut by 7 bases, the J end by 5 bases, with 13 bases between. This CDR3 comprises 12 residues.

This clone was recorded a few times. The chain links TRBV4-1 to TRBJ2-1; 9 bases agree with TRBD2. The germline CDR1 and CDR2 sequences are MGHRA and YSYEKL. This CDR3 is built from 15 residues. Losses at the gene ends were 6 bases for V and 4 bases for J; bases not matched to a gene: 7. The chain's CDR3 is CASSLLGLAYNEQFF. The CDR3 bases are TGCGCCAGCAGTCTACTGGGACTAGCTTACAATGAGCAGTTCTTC.

The J gene is TRBJ2-1, the V gene TRBV6-1; 8 positions match TRBD1. The CDR3 contains 14 residues. Germline CDR1 is MNHNS and CDR2 is SASEGT. Unmatched junction bases numbered 5, after V lost 10 bases and J lost 0 bases. The CDR3 protein is CATGQGSSYNEQFF. The CDR3 DNA reads as TGTGCCACCGGACAGGGCTCCTCCTACAATGAGCAGTTCTTC.

The V gene is TRBV6-6, the J gene TRBJ1-2; D is uncertain. Germline V gives CDR1 MNHNY, CDR2 SVGAGI (reference sequence). The CDR3 has 16 residues. V was clipped by 7 bases and J by 4 bases, with 22 bases between them. CDR3 bases: TGTGCCAGCACCGTTAACCGCGGCTCCTGGAGCTATGGCTACACCTTC. This sequence encodes CASTVNRGSWSYGYTF.

This clone was found a few times. The chain employs TRBV5-1 and TRBJ2-1, with D tentatively TRBD2 (6 bases). Trimming removed 4 bases at V and 10 bases at J, with 21 bases between. CDR1 is SGHRS and CDR2 is YFSETQ in the germline V gene. CDR3 size: 15 residues. CDR3 sequence: CASSPEGGGLGEQFF. CDR3 nucleotide sequence: TGCGCCAGCAGCCCGGAGGGAGGAGGTTTAGGAGAGCAGTTCTTC.

This clone showed up just once. The CDR3 spells CASSLGQVPYEQYF. CDR3 in DNA: TGTGCCAGCAGCTTGGGACAGGTACCCTACGAGCAGTACTTC. This rearrangement joins TRBV5-4 to TRBJ2-7; possibly TRBD1 for D (6 bases). This CDR3 spans 14 amino acids. Germline CDR1 SGHNT, CDR2 YYREEE (reference sequence). V was cut by 0 bases and J by 2 bases, with 9 bases left in between.